Sequencing of this T cell receptor beta chain was carried out in a study of shared clonotypes between healthy human individuals. CDR1 and CDR2 (germline): SGHRS, YFSETQ. The CDR3 has 16 residues. V shed 4 bases and J shed 7 bases, with 22 bases lying between them. Study-level results: The donor pool, a small one, limited the genetic and exposure-history diversity represented.

Comment on this clone: What it binds is not known.

Libraries were prepared by immunoSEQ multiplex PCR; TCRdb keeps only in-frame clonotypes and omits some of them. The sample contains some 2,000,000 clones, 95% of which appear only once. The clonotype comes from a man between 18 and 29 years old in good health. The specimen sequenced was naive CD4+ T cells sorted from blood. The subset denotes: CD45RA+ positively selected. V gene TRBV5-1 combines with J gene TRBJ2-3, with unresolved D. The CDR3 loop is CASSKLRTTPGHTQYF. As DNA, the CDR3 is TGCGCCAGCAGCAAGCTGCGGACGACTCCCGGGCATACGCAGTATTTT.